This TCR gamma chain was captured by sequencing in a study of Vδ1+ human thymocytes. Study outcomes and limitations: Unlike peripheral blood Vdelta1+ controls, thymic delta-chain sequences included roughly 18% Vdelta2 and few Vdelta3. Thymic TRG and TRD repertoires appeared highly polyclonal, with Gaussian CDR3 length distributions.

The CDR3 runs to 13 residues. The V gene end was trimmed by 2 bases and the J gene end by 5 bases; junction bases not matched to a gene: 6. CDR1 and CDR2 from the germline V gene are EGSNGY and YDSYNSKV. Sequences come from RNA converted to cDNA by reverse transcription. Multiplex PCR used pooled V-gene forward primers and a constant-region reverse primer to amplify CDR3s. TCRdb reanalysed the multiplex PCR reads with CATT. Among 25,000 to 35,000 gamma-chain clones, 15% to 25% were seen once, and the ten largest hold 1.5% to 2%. As for this clone: Its antigen is undetermined.

The receptor comes from a boy under three years old who had congenital heart surgery. Sequenced sample: Vdelta1+ gamma-delta thymocytes from the thymus. Sample subset: FACS-sorted CD3+ TCRalphabeta- TCRVdelta1+ TCRVdelta2- thymocytes. This rearrangement joins TRGV2 to TRGJ1 or TRGJ2. DNA for the CDR3: TGTGCCACCTGGGACGTTTTGCATTATAAGAAACTCTTT. Encoded protein: CATWDVLHYKKLF.